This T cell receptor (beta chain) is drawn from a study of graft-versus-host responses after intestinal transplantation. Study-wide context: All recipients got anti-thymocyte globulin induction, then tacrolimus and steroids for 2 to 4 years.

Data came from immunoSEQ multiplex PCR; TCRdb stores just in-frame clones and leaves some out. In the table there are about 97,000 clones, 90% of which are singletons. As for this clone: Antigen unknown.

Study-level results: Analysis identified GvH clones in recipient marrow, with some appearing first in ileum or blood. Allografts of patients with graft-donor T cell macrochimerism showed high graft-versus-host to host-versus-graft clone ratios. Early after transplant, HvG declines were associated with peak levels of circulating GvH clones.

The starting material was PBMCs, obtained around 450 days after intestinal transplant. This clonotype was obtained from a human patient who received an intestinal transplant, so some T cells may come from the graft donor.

The CDR3 region is CASSYDVWGEQYF. The CDR3 DNA sequence: TGTGCCAGCAGTTACGACGTATGGGGAGAGCAGTACTTC. This chain uses TRBV6-5 with TRBJ2-7; no clear D. Trimming cost V 2 bases and J 7 bases, with 12 bases left between them. CDR3 length equals 13 residues. Looked up from germline, CDR1 is MNHEY and CDR2 is SVGAGI.